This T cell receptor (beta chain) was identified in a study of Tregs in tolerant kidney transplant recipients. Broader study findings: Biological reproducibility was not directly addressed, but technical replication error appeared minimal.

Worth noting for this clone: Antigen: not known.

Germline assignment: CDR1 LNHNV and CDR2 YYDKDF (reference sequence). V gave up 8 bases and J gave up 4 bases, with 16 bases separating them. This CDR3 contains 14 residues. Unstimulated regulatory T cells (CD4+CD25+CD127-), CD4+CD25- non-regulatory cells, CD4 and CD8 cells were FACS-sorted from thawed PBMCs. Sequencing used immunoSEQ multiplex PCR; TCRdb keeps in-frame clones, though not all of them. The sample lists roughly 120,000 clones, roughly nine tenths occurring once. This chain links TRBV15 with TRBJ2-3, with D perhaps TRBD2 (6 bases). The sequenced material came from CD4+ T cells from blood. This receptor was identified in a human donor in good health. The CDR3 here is CATGRRDRSDTQYF. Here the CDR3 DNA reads TGTGCCACCGGACGGCGGGATAGGTCAGATACGCAGTATTTT.